Presented here are 21 T cell receptor beta chains from one specimen sequenced in a study of T-cell reconstitution after alpha-beta-depleted transplantation in children. TCRbeta library construction was performed incorporating unique molecular identifiers. TCRdb reprocessed the PCR reads via MiXCR and lists one record per CDR3 protein. The sample lists approximately 98,000 distinct CDR3 sequences, around 6.4% seen once, with roughly 24% in the top ten. The input for sequencing was PBMCs, mostly from graft donor cells, taken 360 days after TCRalphabeta/CD19-depleted stem cell transplant. The receptors stem from a male patient aged 2-15 years who had a stem cell transplant for acute lymphoblastic leukemia, so the T cells may come from the graft donor.

This clonotype has a single count. This CDR3 reads CAIGNWDGYTF. In nucleotides, the CDR3 is TGTGCCATCGGTAACTGGGATGGCTACACCTTC. The rearrangement links TRBV2 to TRBJ1-2, with unresolved D. Per germline, CDR1 SNHLY and CDR2 FYNNEI. Trimming took off 10 bases at V and 6 bases at J, with 12 bases between the two ends. The CDR3 covers 11 residues.

This clonotype was observed many times. The chain employs TRBV5-1 and TRBJ2-3; tentatively, D is TRBD2 (7 bases). The germline CDR1 and CDR2 sequences are SGHRS and YFSETQ. Trimming pared 4 bases from V and 5 bases from J, leaving 14 bases between. The CDR3 has 14 amino acids. In DNA, the CDR3 is TGCGCCAGCAGCACTTGGGGGGGCCAAGATACGCAGTATTTT. Amino acid sequence: CASSTWGGQDTQYF.

The chain links TRBV7-2 to TRBJ2-7; 14 nucleotides agree with TRBD2. V shed 3 bases and J 6 bases; nucleotides not matched to a gene: 7. From germline, CDR1 is SGHTA and CDR2 FQGNSA. The CDR3 loop spans 16 amino acids. CDR3 DNA sequence: TGTGCCAGCAGCTTCGCCGGGACTAGCGGGGGTCGCGAGCAGTACTTC. Protein: CASSFAGTSGGREQYF.

This clonotype was counted many times. The chain carries TRBV20-1 and TRBJ2-5, with D unresolved. The V gene lost 3 bases and the J gene lost 5 bases, with 10 bases spanning the gap. From germline, CDR1 is DFQATT and CDR2 SNEGSKA (reference sequence). The CDR3 loop spans 12 amino acids. In DNA form, the CDR3 reads TGCAGTGCTAGGGTGGGCTCGGAGACCCAGTACTTC. Translating gives CSARVGSETQYF.

This clonotype was detected ten times or more. The chain recombines TRBV29-1 with TRBJ2-2; the D is unclear. This CDR3 comprises 14 residues. V lost 0 bases, J lost 2 bases, and 7 bases lay in between. Germline values: CDR1 SQVTM, CDR2 ANQGSEA. Here the CDR3 reads CSVEDRSNTGELFF. The CDR3 DNA follows: TGCAGCGTTGAAGACAGGTCCAACACCGGGGAGCTGTTTTTT.

This clonotype was seen ten or more times. V usage is TRBV12-3 or TRBV12-4 and J usage is TRBJ1-5, with 7 bases lining up with TRBD1. This CDR3 is 13 amino acids long. Trimming at V came to 10 bases and at J to 3 bases, leaving 6 bases not matched to a gene. CDR3 nucleotide sequence: TGTGCCATCGGGACAGTCTTCAATCAGCCCCAGCATTTT. Protein sequence: CAIGTVFNQPQHF.

The sample holds a few counts of this clonotype. The chain carries TRBV7-6 and TRBJ2-1; D remains unclear. V shed 1 base and J shed 3 bases, with 10 bases lying between them. The CDR3 covers 15 residues. Germline V gives CDR1 SGHVS, CDR2 FNYEAQ. The CDR3 region has the DNA TGTGCCAGCAGCTTAGGCGGCGGTTACTACAATGAGCAGTTCTTC. Translated, it gives CASSLGGGYYNEQFF.

This rearrangement joins TRBV9 to TRBJ2-7, with TRBD2 matching over 8 bases. CDR1 and CDR2 (germline): SGDLS, YYNGEE. Trimming removed 4 bases from V and 3 bases from J; junction bases left unmatched: 12. The CDR3 contains 16 residues. CDR3 in amino acids: CASSRSLERGNYEQYF. CDR3 bases: TGTGCCAGCAGCCGTTCTCTGGAGCGGGGGAACTACGAGCAGTACTTC. Variable domain in full (rest from reference TRBV9 and TRBJ2-7): DSGVTQTPKHLITATGQRVTLRCSPRSGDLSVYWYQQSLDQGLQFLIQYYNGEERAKGNILERFSAQQFPDLHSELNLSSLELGDSALYFCASSRSLERGNYEQYFGPGTRLTVT.

There are a few counts of this clonotype. The rearrangement uses TRBV3-1 and TRBJ2-3; D unclear. V was shortened by 4 bases and J by 3 bases, with 14 bases between the two germline ends. CDR3 length: 15 residues. Germline-derived CDR1 and CDR2 are LGHDT and YNNKEL (reference sequence). CDR3 sequence: CASSRYLPGTDTQYF. The CDR3 DNA reads TGTGCCAGCAGCCGATACCTACCTGGGACAGATACGCAGTATTTT.

This clonotype was counted many times. V usage is TRBV5-5 and J usage is TRBJ2-6, with TRBD1 matching 8 bases. V trimming: 2 bases; J trimming: 0 bases; junction bases outside the gene matches: 1. This CDR3 comprises 16 residues. Germline loops: CDR1 SGHKS, CDR2 YYEKEE (reference sequence). This chain's CDR3 is CASSFTGGSGANVLTF. The CDR3 nucleotides are TGTGCCAGCAGCTTCACAGGGGGCTCTGGGGCCAACGTCCTGACTTTC.

DNA for the CDR3: TGCAGTGCCGTGGCGGATATCCAGTACTTC. Residues: CSAVADIQYF. The V and J genes are TRBV20-1 and TRBJ2-7; no firm D call. Germline loops: CDR1 DFQATT, CDR2 SNEGSKA (reference sequence). This CDR3 region has 10 residues. The ends were cut back, 6 bases at V and 10 bases at J, with 13 bases in the middle.

This clonotype was detected many times. The chain links TRBV10-3 to TRBJ1-2; the D is unclear. This CDR3 region has 14 residues. Trimming cost V 0 bases and J 4 bases, with 9 bases left between them. Germline-derived CDR1 and CDR2 are ENHRY and SYGVKD. CDR3 region: CAISESRHVYGYTF. CDR3 coding DNA: TGTGCCATCAGTGAGTCAAGGCACGTCTATGGCTACACCTTC.

This clonotype has ten or more counts. The V gene is TRBV15, the J gene TRBJ2-1, with D unresolved. The germline V gene encodes CDR1 LNHNV and CDR2 YYDKDF (reference sequence). The V end was cut by 0 bases, the J end by 1 base, with 7 bases between. The CDR3 consists of 15 residues. CDR3 nucleotides: TGTGCCACCAGCAGAGATGGTGAATCCTACAATGAGCAGTTCTTC. Translated, it gives CATSRDGESYNEQFF.

This clonotype was detected ten times or more. This chain links TRBV29-1 with TRBJ1-2; D unclear. CDR1 is SQVTM and CDR2 is ANQGSEA in the germline V gene. CDR3 length: 13 residues. The germline V and J ends were trimmed by 1 base and 6 bases, with 12 bases remaining between them. The CDR3 DNA reads TGCAGCGTTGAAGGGACCCACCGGCATGGCTACACCTTC. This encodes CSVEGTHRHGYTF.

The chain recombines TRBV6-1 with TRBJ2-1, with TRBD1 matching 8 bases. The CDR3 contains 15 residues. The ends lost 6 bases at V and 5 bases at J; junction bases unmatched: 9. The germline CDR1 and CDR2 sequences are MNHNS and SASEGT. CDR3 DNA: TGTGCCAGCAGCCCGACAGGGGCCGTCCACAATGAGCAGTTCTTC. This translates into CASSPTGAVHNEQFF.

There are many counts of this clonotype. The gene calls are TRBV24-1 and TRBJ2-7; D ambiguous. CDR1 is KGHDR, CDR2 SFDVKD, per germline. Trimming took off 7 bases at V and 2 bases at J, with 11 bases between the two ends. This CDR3 has 13 residues. The CDR3: CATSGQDPYEQYF. DNA of the CDR3: TGTGCCACCAGCGGCCAGGACCCCTACGAGCAGTACTTC.

The CDR3, as DNA: TGTGCCAGCAGCTTACTGCAGGGTCGGGAGCAGTACTTC. This codes for CASSLLQGREQYF. V usage is TRBV7-2 and J usage is TRBJ2-7, with D possibly matching TRBD1 (5 bases). Trimming took 2 bases from V and 7 from J, leaving 12 bases between them. CDR1 and CDR2 from the germline V gene are SGHTA and FQGNSA. The CDR3 extends over 13 amino acids.

A few counts support this clonotype. The J gene is TRBJ1-5, the V gene TRBV7-8; D remains ambiguous. Germline CDR1 SGHVS, CDR2 FQNEAQ. V lost 5 bases to trimming and J lost 7 bases, with 15 bases between them. This CDR3 contains 14 residues. The CDR3 region is CASSLGRVAQPQHF. DNA for the CDR3: TGTGCCAGCAGCCTCGGGAGGGTAGCCCAGCCCCAGCATTTT.

In its sample, this clonotype was seen many times. The chain couples TRBV6-2 or TRBV6-3 to TRBJ1-1; D gene unclear. This CDR3 is built from 12 residues. CDR1 MNHEY and CDR2 SVGEGT come from the germline V gene. V lost 6 bases, J lost 8 bases, and 13 bases lay in between. CDR3 nucleotide sequence: TGTGCCAGCAGGTTTCTCCGCAGCGAAGCTTTCTTT. Translated: CASRFLRSEAFF.

The chain links TRBV12-3 or TRBV12-4 to TRBJ2-4, with D possibly matching TRBD2 (6 bases). The CDR3 is made up of 17 amino acids. Trimming shortened V by 3 bases and J by 0 bases, and 15 bases separated the two germline ends. CDR3 loop: CASSLAGGGLAKNIQYF. In nucleotides, the CDR3 is TGTGCCAGCAGTTTGGCAGGTGGGGGGTTAGCCAAAAACATTCAGTACTTC.

This clonotype was recorded a few times. The chain recombines TRBV11-3 with TRBJ2-7; TRBD2 is a possible D gene (6 bases). The V end lost 2 bases, the J end lost 7 bases, and 15 bases lay between the germline ends. The CDR3 has 14 amino acids. Germline-derived CDR1 and CDR2 are SGHNT and YENEEA. CDR3: CASSLSLRGYEQYF. The CDR3 DNA is TGTGCCAGCAGCTTATCCCTCCGGGGGTATGAGCAGTACTTC.